This TCR beta chain was found in a study of graft-versus-host responses after intestinal transplantation. Study overall: All recipients were transplanted with multivisceral, liver-intestinal, or isolated intestinal grafts. Study outcomes and limitations: The study associated peak circulating GvH clone levels with early post-transplant HvG declines. The study found high graft-versus-host to host-versus-graft clonal ratios in allografts of patients with graft-donor T cell macrochimerism. Present in recipient marrow, GvH clones included some that appeared first in ileum or blood.

Clones were sequenced by immunoSEQ multiplex PCR, and TCRdb holds only the in-frame ones, with some missing. The sample shows 8,000 to 8,500 clones, roughly 92% of them seen only once. The germline CDR1 and CDR2 sequences are MNHEY and SVGAGI. This CDR3 contains 15 residues. Trimming shortened V by 2 bases and J by 0 bases, and 8 bases separated the two germline ends. Note on this clone: Its cognate antigen is unknown.

The receptor's source is a human patient who received an intestinal transplant, so some T cells may come from the graft donor. This sample comprised PBMCs, obtained 11 days after intestinal transplantation. The chain links TRBV6-5 to TRBJ2-1; a possible D gene is TRBD2 (6 bases). The CDR3 loop is CASSYAGLSYNEQFF. The CDR3 DNA sequence: TGTGCCAGCAGTTACGCGGGGCTCTCCTACAATGAGCAGTTCTTC.